This T cell receptor beta chain stems from a study of blood T cell repertoires in COVID-19. CDR3 length: 15 amino acids. J lost 6 bases, V lost 7 bases, and 7 bases had no gene match. From germline, CDR1 is SNHLY and CDR2 FYNNEI. As processed by the authors: Counts of nucleated cells, estimated from reference gene primer amplification, were obtained. TCRdb's copy holds only in-frame clones and misses some; the assay was immunoSEQ multiplex PCR. The V and J calls and the clone size are those of that table, but D and trimming were determined from the DNA. The repertoire includes about 76,000 clones, about 83% of them detected once, and more than 7.5% sits in the top ten.

The genes are TRBV2 and TRBJ2-1; 12 nucleotides align to TRBD2. Sequencing was carried out using peripheral blood. This TCR came from a man in his thirties or forties with acute or convalescent COVID-19. CDR3 protein: CASTGELAGGNEQFF. The CDR3 DNA sequence: TGTGCCAGCACTGGTGAACTAGCGGGAGGCAATGAGCAGTTCTTC.